This section outlines one TCR beta chain sequence together with its context. Its antigen is still unknown. The V gene's germline CDR1 is SGHTA and CDR2 FQGNSA. The V and J ends lost 1 base and 8 bases respectively, with 11 bases between them. This CDR3 contains 14 residues. With 60 Vbeta and 13 Jbeta primers, the PCR was carried out. TCRdb's copy holds only in-frame clones and misses some; the assay was immunoSEQ multiplex PCR. The sample shows fewer than 110,000 clones, under 85% of them seen only once. These data belong to a study of cytomegalovirus exposure and HLA in healthy donors. Study-wide findings and caveats: Sequences of the TCR beta chain were said to predict the HLA-A and HLA-B alleles of most subjects accurately.

Likely unrecorded immune exposures existed in these nominally healthy donors. This receptor was identified in a man aged 35 to 55 in good health and CMV-seronegative. The V and J genes are TRBV7-2 and TRBJ1-4; possibly TRBD1 for D (5 bases). Sequences were obtained from PBMCs. The CDR3 region has the DNA TGTGCCAGCAGCTTAGGCCAGGGAGGGGAAAAACTGTTTTTT. Translating it yields CASSLGQGGEKLFF. The whole variable domain, filled in from reference TRBV7-2 and TRBJ1-4, reads GAGVSQSPSNKVTEKGKDVELRCDPISGHTALYWYRQSLGQGLEFLIYFQGNSAPDKSGLPSDRFSAERTGGSVSTLTIQRTQQEDSAVYLCASSLGQGGEKLFFGSGTQLSVL.